This paragraph covers one T cell receptor beta chain sequence. It lacks a known antigen. Base qualities are not at hand, and no much larger clone is one base apart. TCRbeta CDR3 regions were amplified from genomic DNA using the immunoSEQ Assay, a bias-controlled multiplex PCR. The study's processing was this. Within the assay, amplification of reference gene primers was used to estimate how many nucleated cells each sample contained. To quantify the absolute abundance of each unique TCRbeta CDR3 rearrangement, sequence reads were collapsed and filtered. For each sample, productive Simpson clonality was calculated by taking the square root of Simpson's diversity index across productive rearrangements. TCRdb took over this immuneACCESS table, retaining in-frame rearrangements with V and J assigned. Such tables are incomplete; in checked studies, under half of the missing clones stem from an unresolved V gene, and the remainder is unexplained. V and J calls and clone size are as listed in that table; D and trimming were resolved from the DNA. This sample holds approximately 130,000 clones; around 80% were observed only once. The top ten constitute 9.5% to 14% of the sample.

The CDR3 measures 15 amino acids from cysteine to phenylalanine. The kept DNA is CDR3 alone, 45 bases in frame from the first base. V lost 6 bases and J lost 3 bases, and the count of bases not matched to a germline gene is 8. CDR1 SNHLY and CDR2 FYNNEI were looked up in the germline V gene. The collaborating institutions used their own protocols to collect whole blood in K2EDTA tubes. For TCRbeta analysis, collaborators shipped samples as frozen whole blood, isolated PBMCs, or DNA extracted from either of those sample types. This sample is part of a study of blood T cell repertoires in COVID-19 (dated by TCRdb to about 2020). For context, the study as a whole: The collaborator samples originated in the United States, Italy and Spain and spanned the acute and convalescent phases of COVID-19. The material from the prospective study consisted of cDNA or gDNA derived from T cells, B-cell-depleted T cells, or PBMCs. The dataset comprised deeply sampled blood TCRbeta repertoires from subjects exposed to, actively infected with, or recovered from COVID-19. The repertoires were made available in a free public database intended to serve as a resource for research on the immune response to SARS-CoV-2. Samples came from the ongoing ImmuneRACE study (first 160 participants) plus 1,254 subjects from 6 global collaborators. The sample metadata nearly always contained a de-identified subject ID, COVID-19 status, age in years and sex. Where available, HLA class I and class II types were obtained from metadata supplied by the sample provider rather than from assay-based typing. Overall study results and their limits: The amount of clinical and demographic metadata varied by source and participant and was provided uncurated.

Sequencing was performed on peripheral blood. The rearrangement combines TRBV2 with TRBJ1-5, with 7 bases aligning to TRBD1. The sequence derives from a human donor in a cohort sampled during active COVID-19. In nucleotide form, the sequence is TGTGCCAGCAGGGCCGGGACAGAGCTCAATCAGCCCCAGCATTTT. Translated, this is CASRAGTELNQPQHF.